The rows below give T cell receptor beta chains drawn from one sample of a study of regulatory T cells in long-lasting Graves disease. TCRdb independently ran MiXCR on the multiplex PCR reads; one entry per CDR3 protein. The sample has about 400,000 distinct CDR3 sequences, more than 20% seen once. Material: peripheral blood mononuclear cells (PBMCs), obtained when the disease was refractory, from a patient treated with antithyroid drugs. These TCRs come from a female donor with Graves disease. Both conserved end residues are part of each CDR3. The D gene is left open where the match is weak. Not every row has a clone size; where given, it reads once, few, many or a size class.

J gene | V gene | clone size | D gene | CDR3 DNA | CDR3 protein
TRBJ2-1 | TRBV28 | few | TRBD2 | TGTGCCAGCAGTTTAAGCCCGTTAGCGGGAGGGGGGGGCGGTGAGCAGTTCTTC | CASSLSPLAGGGGGEQFF
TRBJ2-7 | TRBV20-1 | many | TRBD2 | TGCAGTGCTAGAGGTTTCGTTGGTCTAGCGGGCTACGAGCAGTACTTC | CSARGFVGLAGYEQYF
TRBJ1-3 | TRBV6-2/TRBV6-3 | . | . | TGTGCCAGCAGACACGGCGGAAACACCATATATTTT | CASRHGGNTIYF
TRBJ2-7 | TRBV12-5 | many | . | TGTGCTAGTGGTTTGGGCGGGTCGGCCGAGCAGTACTTC | CASGLGGSAEQYF
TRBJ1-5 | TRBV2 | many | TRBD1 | TGTGCCAGCAGTAAGGGACAGGGGTATCAGCCCCAGCATTTT | CASSKGQGYQPQHF
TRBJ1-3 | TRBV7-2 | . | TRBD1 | TGTGCCAGCAGCTTCGGGACAGGGGGCGCCGGGGCTGGAAACACCATATATTTT | CASSFGTGGAGAGNTIYF
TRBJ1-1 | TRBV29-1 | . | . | TGCAGCGTTGAATATGGCAGGGTGGGCACTGAAGCTTTCTTT | CSVEYGRVGTEAFF
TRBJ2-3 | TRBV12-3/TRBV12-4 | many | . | TGTGCCAGCAAGGAAGGGGCAGCTAGCACAGATACGCAGTATTTT | CASKEGAASTDTQYF
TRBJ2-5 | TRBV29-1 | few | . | TGCAGCGTTGAGGGGGGGGGGGACAACCTTATGGCCCAGTACTTC | CSVEGGGDNLMAQYF
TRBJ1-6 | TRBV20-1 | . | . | TGCAGTGCTAATAGAGGTTCACCCCTCCACTTT | CSANRGSPLHF
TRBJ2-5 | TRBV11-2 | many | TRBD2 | TGTGCCAGCAGCTTCACTAGCGGGAGGCCTCAAGAGACCCAGTACTTC | CASSFTSGRPQETQYF